Listed here are 21 T cell receptor beta chains from one sample, sequenced in a study of T cell responses to AZD1222 COVID-19 vaccine. Libraries were prepared by immunoSEQ multiplex PCR; TCRdb keeps only in-frame clonotypes and omits some of them. The table lists approximately 150,000 clones, 90% of them singletons, with about 6.5% in the top ten. Sequencing was performed on peripheral blood, taken 28 days after the second AZD1222 dose. The receptors were sampled from an adult who received the AZD1222 COVID-19 vaccine.

This clone was counted a single time. The chain is built from TRBV30 and TRBJ1-1; possibly TRBD1 for D (5 bases). Germline-derived CDR1 and CDR2 are GTSNPN and SVGIG (reference sequence). Trimming cost V 7 bases and J 1 base, with 10 bases left between them. CDR3 length equals 12 residues. The CDR3: CALGTGNTEAFF. In nucleotides, the CDR3 is TGTGCCTTGGGGACCGGGAACACTGAAGCTTTCTTT.

V and J are TRBV27 and TRBJ2-7; D is perhaps TRBD2 (5 bases). V was cut by 3 bases and J by 2 bases, with 14 bases left in between. The CDR3 is made up of 15 amino acids. Germline loops: CDR1 MNHEY, CDR2 SMNVEV (reference sequence). The CDR3 coding sequence is TGTGCCAGCAGTTTTGCCGGGAATGACCCCTACGAGCAGTACTTC. Translating gives CASSFAGNDPYEQYF.

The rearrangement links TRBV3-1 (or the pseudogene TRBV3-2) to TRBJ2-2, with TRBD2 matching 10 bases. Germline V gene data show CDR1 as LGHDT and CDR2 as YNNKEL (reference sequence). Trimming removed 4 bases from V and 4 bases from J; junction bases left unmatched: 6. The CDR3 has 16 residues. This CDR3 is CASSPLAGAGTGELFF. The CDR3 bases are TGTGCCAGCAGCCCGCTAGCGGGGGCGGGCACCGGGGAGCTGTTTTTT.

The chain uses TRBV29-1 and TRBJ2-7; tentatively, D is TRBD1 (5 bases). The CDR3 contains 13 residues. Germline values: CDR1 SQVTM, CDR2 ANQGSEA. The V and J ends lost 4 bases and 2 bases respectively, with 12 bases between them. In nucleotides, the CDR3 is TGCAGCGTTGGGGGCAGGGCTACCTACGAGCAGTACTTC. Amino acid sequence: CSVGGRATYEQYF.

The CDR3 loop is CASSLAREATGELFF. DNA for the CDR3: TGTGCCAGCAGCTTGGCGAGGGAAGCGACCGGGGAGCTGTTTTTT. This sequence joins TRBV5-4 and TRBJ2-2, with a possible D match to TRBD2 (5 bases). This CDR3 is built from 15 residues. Germline CDR1 reads SGHNT; CDR2 reads YYREEE (reference sequence). Trimming cost V 0 bases and J 5 bases, with 11 bases left between them.

This clone appeared a single time. CDR3: CASSRDIGGGAGGTGELFF. CDR3 nucleotides: TGTGCCAGCAGTAGGGACATCGGAGGCGGAGCCGGAGGGACCGGGGAGCTGTTTTTT. J is TRBJ2-2 and V is TRBV6-2 or TRBV6-3; D is tentatively TRBD1 or TRBD2 (6 bases each). The CDR3 runs to 19 residues. Germline V lookup: CDR1 MNHEY, CDR2 SVGEGT. Trimming stripped 5 bases from V and 5 bases from J, with 27 bases between.

V and J are TRBV28 and TRBJ1-5; TRBD1 might be the D (6 bases). Germline-derived CDR1 and CDR2 are MDHEN and SYDVKM. The CDR3 totals 13 residues. Trimming left V 7 bases short and J 5 bases short, with 12 bases between. CDR3 in amino acids: CASIRGGDQPQHF. The CDR3 nucleotides read TGTGCCAGCATTAGGGGGGGGGATCAGCCCCAGCATTTT.

V gene TRBV19 combines with J gene TRBJ2-6; TRBD2 aligns across 13 bases. Germline loops: CDR1 LNHDA, CDR2 SQIVND (reference sequence). This CDR3 is 21 amino acids long. J was trimmed by 2 bases and V by 2 bases; bases with no gene match: 12. The CDR3 here is CASSITVLAGGPMAGANVLTF. The DNA of the CDR3 is TGTGCCAGTAGTATAACGGTACTAGCGGGAGGGCCAATGGCTGGGGCCAACGTCCTGACTTTC.

The chain combines TRBV7-2 with TRBJ1-2, with D possibly matching TRBD1 (6 bases). The CDR3 is made up of 15 amino acids. Germline CDR1 and CDR2: SGHTA and FQGNSA. Trimming stripped 5 bases from V and 5 bases from J, with 18 bases between. CDR3: CASSPTAPDSYGYTF. DNA of the CDR3: TGTGCCAGCAGCCCAACTGCCCCGGACAGTTATGGCTACACCTTC.

The chain carries TRBV4-2 and TRBJ1-2, with 9 bases that match TRBD1. V trimming: 4 bases; J trimming: 7 bases; junction bases outside the gene matches: 16. The length of the CDR3 is 17 residues. Germline V gene sequence: CDR1 LGHNA, CDR2 YNFKEQ. The CDR3 DNA reads as TGTGCCAGCAGCCGCGACCCCGGTGACAGGGGGTCTAGTGGCTACACCTTC. Translated: CASSRDPGDRGSSGYTF.

The gene calls are TRBV18 and TRBJ2-7, with 7 bases lining up with TRBD1. The CDR3 length is 14 residues. The junction had 6 bases not matched to a gene; V was cut back by 5 bases and J by 2 bases. Germline V gene data show CDR1 as KGHSH and CDR2 as LQKENI. CDR3 region: CASSYDRVTYEQYF. Here the CDR3 DNA reads TGTGCCAGCTCATACGACAGGGTCACCTACGAGCAGTACTTC.

The chain employs TRBV18 and TRBJ2-5; 9 positions agree with TRBD2. Germline V CDR1 and CDR2: KGHSH, LQKENI. V shed 5 bases and J 5 bases; nucleotides not matched to a gene: 6. There are 14 residues in the CDR3. The CDR3 is CASSRTSVEETQYF. CDR3 nucleotides: TGTGCCAGCTCAAGGACTAGCGTGGAGGAGACCCAGTACTTC.

The gene calls are TRBV28 and TRBJ1-5; maybe TRBD1 (6 bases). The CDR3 is 16 residues long. With 1 base removed from V and 6 bases from J, the gap between germline ends came to 16 bases. CDR1 and CDR2 from the germline V gene are MDHEN and SYDVKM. The CDR3 DNA reads TGTGCCAGCAGTTTATATGGGGGGGGCGTTAGTCAGCCCCAGCATTTT. As protein: CASSLYGGGVSQPQHF.

The count of this clone is one. This chain joins TRBV5-6 and TRBJ1-3; possibly TRBD1 for D (6 bases). Trimming cost V 0 bases and J 0 bases, with 10 bases left between them. This CDR3 comprises 16 residues. Germline assignment: CDR1 SGHDT and CDR2 YYEEEE. The chain's CDR3 is CASSLGPGDSGNTIYF. The CDR3 bases are TGTGCCAGCAGCTTGGGGCCAGGGGACTCTGGAAACACCATATATTTT.

The rearrangement uses TRBV28 and TRBJ2-5; D is unclear. CDR1 is MDHEN and CDR2 is SYDVKM in the germline V gene. The CDR3 has 14 residues. The V and J ends lost 2 bases and 5 bases respectively, with 12 bases between them. The CDR3: CASSLGFFRETQYF. The CDR3 DNA follows: TGTGCCAGCAGTTTAGGCTTTTTTCGGGAGACCCAGTACTTC.

V and J are TRBV18 and TRBJ1-2; D ambiguous. The CDR3 has 13 residues. Germline V gene sequence: CDR1 KGHSH, CDR2 LQKENI. V was cut by 3 bases and J by 6 bases, with 11 bases left in between. The chain's CDR3 is CASSPIGENGYTF. CDR3 DNA sequence: TGTGCCAGCTCACCCATCGGGGAGAATGGCTACACCTTC.

This clone is a singleton in its sample. The CDR3 nucleotides read TGTGCCAGCAGCTTAGTTGGAGGGAGCACAGATACGCAGTATTTT. Translation gives CASSLVGGSTDTQYF. The chain carries TRBV7-2 and TRBJ2-3; D perhaps matches TRBD2 (6 bases). This CDR3 is 15 amino acids long. V was pared by 1 base and J by 0 bases, with 8 bases between. CDR1 and CDR2 (germline): SGHTA, FQGNSA.

The chain is built from TRBV6-5 and TRBJ1-3; D is unresolved. Trimming shortened V by 0 bases and J by 0 bases, and 9 bases separated the two germline ends. Germline V lookup: CDR1 MNHEY, CDR2 SVGAGI. This CDR3 is built from 16 residues. The CDR3 sequence is CASSYSSQLSGNTIYF. Here the CDR3 DNA reads TGTGCCAGCAGTTACTCGAGCCAGCTCTCTGGAAACACCATATATTTT.

This clone has a single count. The chain carries TRBV19 and TRBJ1-6; 8 nucleotides align to TRBD1. CDR1 is LNHDA, CDR2 SQIVND, per germline (reference sequence). The CDR3 runs to 15 residues. The V and J ends lost 6 bases and 9 bases, in that order; junction bases with no gene match: 10. For the CDR3, the DNA is TGTGCCAGTAGCTTTTCCCAGGGGGCAGGTTCACCCCTCCACTTT. Translating gives CASSFSQGAGSPLHF.

The chain couples TRBV28 to TRBJ1-1; TRBD1 is a possible D gene (6 bases). The V end was cut by 5 bases, the J end by 6 bases, with 25 bases between. This CDR3 region has 17 residues. From germline, CDR1 is MDHEN and CDR2 SYDVKM. CDR3 in DNA: TGTGCCAGCAGTCCCCTACGCGGTACAGGGTCAGGGGCTGAAGCTTTCTTT. Protein product: CASSPLRGTGSGAEAFF.

V and J are TRBV7-3 and TRBJ1-2; 11 bases agree with TRBD1. This CDR3 comprises 14 residues. V trimming: 5 bases; J trimming: 7 bases; junction bases outside the gene matches: 6. Germline CDR1 is SGHTA and CDR2 is FQGTGA. The CDR3 region has the DNA TGTGCCAGCAGCCACGGGACAGGGGGATCTGGCTACACCTTC. Encoded protein: CASSHGTGGSGYTF.